This TCR beta chain came from a study of blood T cell repertoires in COVID-19. The sample holds a few counts of this clone. TCRdb's table, derived via immunoSEQ multiplex PCR, lists solely in-frame clones and lacks some. This sample has roughly 240,000 clones; under 90% occur once, and the top ten carry approximately 4%. CDR1 and CDR2 from the germline V gene are LGHDT and YNNKEL (reference sequence). Trimming removed 4 bases from V and 8 bases from J; junction bases left unmatched: 5. The CDR3 runs to 14 residues. The receptor was isolated from a woman in her thirties or forties who had been exposed to COVID-19. The sequencing sample was made of PBMCs or T cells enriched from blood (not recorded which). The chain carries TRBV3-1 (or the pseudogene TRBV3-2) and TRBJ1-4, with 9 bases fitting TRBD1. The CDR3 region is CASSPRQGEEKLFF. CDR3 nucleotide sequence: TGTGCCAGCAGCCCGCGACAGGGGGAAGAAAAACTGTTTTTT.